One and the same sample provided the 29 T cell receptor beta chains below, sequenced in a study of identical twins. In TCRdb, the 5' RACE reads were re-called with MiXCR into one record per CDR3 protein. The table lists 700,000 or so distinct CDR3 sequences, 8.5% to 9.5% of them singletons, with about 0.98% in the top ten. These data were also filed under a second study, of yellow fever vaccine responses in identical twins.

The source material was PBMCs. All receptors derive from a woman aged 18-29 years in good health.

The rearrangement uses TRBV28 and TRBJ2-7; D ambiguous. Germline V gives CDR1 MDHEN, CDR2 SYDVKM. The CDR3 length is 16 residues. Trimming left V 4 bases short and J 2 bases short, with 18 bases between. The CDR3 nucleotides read TGTGCCAGCAGTTCGTCCTTGAACAGATACGCCTACGAGCAGTACTTC. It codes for CASSSSLNRYAYEQYF. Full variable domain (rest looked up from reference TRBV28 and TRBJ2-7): DVKVTQSSRYLVKRTGEKVFLECVQDMDHENMFWYRQDPGLGLRLIYFSYDVKMKEKGDIPEGYSVSREKKERFSLILESASTNQTSMYLCASSSSLNRYAYEQYFGPGTRLTVT.

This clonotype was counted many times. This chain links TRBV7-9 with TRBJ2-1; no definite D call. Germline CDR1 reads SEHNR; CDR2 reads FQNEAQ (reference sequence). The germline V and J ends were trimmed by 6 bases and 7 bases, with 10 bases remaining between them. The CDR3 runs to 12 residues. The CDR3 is CASRNLENEQFF. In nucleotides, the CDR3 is TGTGCCAGCAGAAACCTAGAGAATGAGCAGTTCTTC. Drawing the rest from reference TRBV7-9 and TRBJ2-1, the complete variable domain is DTGVSQNPRHKITKRGQNVTFRCDPISEHNRLYWYRQTLGQGPEFLTYFQNEAQLEKSRLLSDRFSAERPKGSFSTLEIQRTEQGDSAMYLCASRNLENEQFFGPGTRLTVL.

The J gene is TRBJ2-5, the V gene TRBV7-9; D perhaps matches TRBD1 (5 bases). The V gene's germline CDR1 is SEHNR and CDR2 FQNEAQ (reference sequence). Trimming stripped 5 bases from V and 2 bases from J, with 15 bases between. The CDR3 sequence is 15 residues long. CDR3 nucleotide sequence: TGTGCCAGCAGCCCCGACAGAGCGCCACAAGAGACCCAGTACTTC. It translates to CASSPDRAPQETQYF.

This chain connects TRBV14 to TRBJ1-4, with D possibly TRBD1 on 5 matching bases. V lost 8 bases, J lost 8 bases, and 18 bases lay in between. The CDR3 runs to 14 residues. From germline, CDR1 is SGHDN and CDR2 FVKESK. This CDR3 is CASATGPKGEKLFF. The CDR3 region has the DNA TGTGCCAGCGCTACGGGCCCCAAGGGGGAAAAACTGTTTTTT.

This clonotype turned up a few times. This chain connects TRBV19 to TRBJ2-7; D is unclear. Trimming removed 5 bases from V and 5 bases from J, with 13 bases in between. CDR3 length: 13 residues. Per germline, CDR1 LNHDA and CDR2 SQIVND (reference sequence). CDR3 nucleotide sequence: TGTGCCAGTAGTCCCCTCGCCAAGGACGAGCAGTACTTC. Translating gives CASSPLAKDEQYF.

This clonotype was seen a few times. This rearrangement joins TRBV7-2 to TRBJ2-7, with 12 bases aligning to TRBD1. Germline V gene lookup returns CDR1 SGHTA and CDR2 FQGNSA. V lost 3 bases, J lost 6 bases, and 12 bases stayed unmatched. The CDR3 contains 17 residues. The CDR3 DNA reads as TGTGCCAGCAGCTTCGCCGGGACAGGGGGCTCATTGGGCGAGCAGTACTTC. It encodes CASSFAGTGGSLGEQYF.

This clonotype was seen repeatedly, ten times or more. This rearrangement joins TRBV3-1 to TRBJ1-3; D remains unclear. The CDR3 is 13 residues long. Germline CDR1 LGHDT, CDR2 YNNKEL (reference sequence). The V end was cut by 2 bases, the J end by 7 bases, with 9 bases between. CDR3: CASSQPGWNTIYF. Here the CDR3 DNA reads TGTGCCAGCAGCCAACCTGGTTGGAACACCATATATTTT.

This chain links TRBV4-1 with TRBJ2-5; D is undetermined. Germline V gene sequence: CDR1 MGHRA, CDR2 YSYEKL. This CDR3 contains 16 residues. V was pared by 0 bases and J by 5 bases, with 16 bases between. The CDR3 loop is CASSQEIGNLQETQYF. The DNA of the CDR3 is TGCGCCAGCAGCCAAGAAATTGGAAATCTCCAGGAGACCCAGTACTTC.

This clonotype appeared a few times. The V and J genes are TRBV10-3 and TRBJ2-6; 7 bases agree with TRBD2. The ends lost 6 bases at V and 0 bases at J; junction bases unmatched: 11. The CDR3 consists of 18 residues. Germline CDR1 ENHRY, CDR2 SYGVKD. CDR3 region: CAIREPGGTDSGANVLTF. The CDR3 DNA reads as TGTGCCATCAGGGAACCGGGGGGAACCGACTCTGGGGCCAACGTCCTGACTTTC.

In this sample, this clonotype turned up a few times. The CDR3 loop is CASSLSPAANTGELFF. The CDR3 DNA reads TGTGCCAGCAGCTTAAGTCCGGCGGCGAACACCGGGGAGCTGTTTTTT. The genes are TRBV7-3 and TRBJ2-2; D unclear. This CDR3 has 16 residues. Germline assignment: CDR1 SGHTA and CDR2 FQGTGA. The germline V and J ends were trimmed by 1 base and 0 bases, with 9 bases remaining between them. The full variable domain, with the rest looked up from reference TRBV7-3 and TRBJ2-2, is GAGVSQTPSNKVTEKGKYVELRCDPISGHTALYWYRQSLGQGPEFLIYFQGTGAADDSGLPNDRFFAVRPEGSVSTLKIQRTERGDSAVYLCASSLSPAANTGELFFGEGSRLTVL.

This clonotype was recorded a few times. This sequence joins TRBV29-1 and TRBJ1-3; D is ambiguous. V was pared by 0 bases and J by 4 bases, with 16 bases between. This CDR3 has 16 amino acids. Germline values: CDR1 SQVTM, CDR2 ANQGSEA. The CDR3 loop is CSVEEYWSLRGNTIYF. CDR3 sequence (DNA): TGCAGCGTTGAAGAGTACTGGAGCTTAAGGGGAAACACCATATATTTT.

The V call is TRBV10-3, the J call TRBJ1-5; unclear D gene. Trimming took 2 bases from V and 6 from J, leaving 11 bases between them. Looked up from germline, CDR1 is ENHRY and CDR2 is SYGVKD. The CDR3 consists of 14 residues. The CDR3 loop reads CAISENGGVQPQHF. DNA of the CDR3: TGTGCCATCAGTGAGAATGGTGGGGTTCAGCCCCAGCATTTT.

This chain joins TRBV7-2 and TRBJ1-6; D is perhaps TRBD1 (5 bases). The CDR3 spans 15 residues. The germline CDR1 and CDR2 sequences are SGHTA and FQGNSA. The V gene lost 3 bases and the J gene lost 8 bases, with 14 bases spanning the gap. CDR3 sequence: CASSFEGRVDSPLHF. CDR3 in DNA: TGTGCCAGCAGCTTTGAGGGCAGGGTAGATTCACCCCTCCACTTT. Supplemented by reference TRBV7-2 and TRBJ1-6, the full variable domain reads GAGVSQSPSNKVTEKGKDVELRCDPISGHTALYWYRQSLGQGLEFLIYFQGNSAPDKSGLPSDRFSAERTGGSVSTLTIQRTQQEDSAVYLCASSFEGRVDSPLHFGNGTRLTVT.

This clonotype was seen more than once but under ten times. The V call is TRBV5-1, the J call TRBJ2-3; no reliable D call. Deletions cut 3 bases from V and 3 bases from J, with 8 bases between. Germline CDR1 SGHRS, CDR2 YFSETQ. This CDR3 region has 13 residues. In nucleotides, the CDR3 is TGCGCCAGCAGCTCCGGACGGACAGATACGCAGTATTTT. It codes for CASSSGRTDTQYF.

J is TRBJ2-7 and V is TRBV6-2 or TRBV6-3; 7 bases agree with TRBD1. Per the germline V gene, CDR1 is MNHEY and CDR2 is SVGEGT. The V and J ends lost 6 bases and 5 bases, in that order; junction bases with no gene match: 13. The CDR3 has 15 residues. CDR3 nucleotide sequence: TGTGCCAGCAGCCCAGGGACAGACGGGTACGACGAGCAGTACTTC. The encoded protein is CASSPGTDGYDEQYF.

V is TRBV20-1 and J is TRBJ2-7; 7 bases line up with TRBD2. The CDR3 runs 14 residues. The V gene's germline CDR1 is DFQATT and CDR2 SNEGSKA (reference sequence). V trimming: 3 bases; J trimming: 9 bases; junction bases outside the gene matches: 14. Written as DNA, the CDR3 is TGCAGTGCTAGCCCGGGAGGAGACTCACGAGTGCAGTACTTC. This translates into CSASPGGDSRVQYF.

CDR3 residues: CASSLGRHTDTQYF. The CDR3 bases are TGTGCCAGCAGTTTGGGCAGGCATACAGATACGCAGTATTTT. The rearrangement joins TRBV12-3 or TRBV12-4 to TRBJ2-3; D is uncertain. The germline V and J ends were trimmed by 3 bases and 3 bases, with 10 bases remaining between them. This CDR3 comprises 14 residues.

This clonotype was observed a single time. This CDR3 is CSVDTSGNAEQFF. The DNA of the CDR3 is TGCAGCGTTGATACTAGCGGGAATGCTGAGCAGTTCTTC. This chain joins TRBV29-1 and TRBJ2-1, with 10 bases that match TRBD2. From germline, CDR1 is SQVTM and CDR2 ANQGSEA. The CDR3 is 13 amino acids. With V trimmed by 3 bases and J by 9 bases, 5 bases remained unmatched.

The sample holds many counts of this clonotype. CDR3 sequence reads: CSVAGGSTNEKLFF. CDR3 DNA sequence: TGCAGCGTTGCGGGGGGCTCAACTAATGAAAAACTGTTTTTT. This rearrangement joins TRBV29-1 to TRBJ1-4; possible D gene TRBD1, 6 bases. V was cut by 4 bases and J by 0 bases, with 9 bases left in between. The CDR3 runs 14 residues. In germline, CDR1 is SQVTM, CDR2 ANQGSEA.

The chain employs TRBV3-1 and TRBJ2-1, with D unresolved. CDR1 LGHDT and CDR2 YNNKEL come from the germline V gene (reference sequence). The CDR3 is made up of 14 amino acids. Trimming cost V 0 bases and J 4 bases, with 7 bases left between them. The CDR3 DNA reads TGTGCCAGCAGCCAAGATCACAGATACAATGAGCAGTTCTTC. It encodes CASSQDHRYNEQFF.

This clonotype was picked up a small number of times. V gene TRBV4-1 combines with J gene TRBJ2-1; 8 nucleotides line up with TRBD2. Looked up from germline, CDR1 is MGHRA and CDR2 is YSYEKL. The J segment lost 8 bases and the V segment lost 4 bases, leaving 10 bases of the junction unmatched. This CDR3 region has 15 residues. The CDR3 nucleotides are TGCGCCAGCAGCCTGGGGACTAGTCTTGGCGATGAGCAGTTCTTC. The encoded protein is CASSLGTSLGDEQFF.

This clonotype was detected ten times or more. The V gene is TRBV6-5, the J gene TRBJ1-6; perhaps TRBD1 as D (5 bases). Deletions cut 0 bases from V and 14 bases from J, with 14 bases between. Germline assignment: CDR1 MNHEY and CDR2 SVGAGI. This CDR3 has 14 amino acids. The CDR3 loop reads CASSYSQAQGALHF. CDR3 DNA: TGTGCCAGCAGTTACTCCCAGGCCCAGGGCGCCCTCCACTTT.

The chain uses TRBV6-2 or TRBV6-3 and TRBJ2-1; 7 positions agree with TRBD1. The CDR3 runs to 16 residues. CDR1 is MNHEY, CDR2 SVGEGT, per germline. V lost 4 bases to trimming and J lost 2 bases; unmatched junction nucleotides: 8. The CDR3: CASSSGTDATYNEQFF. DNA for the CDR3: TGTGCCAGCAGTTCAGGGACAGACGCAACCTACAATGAGCAGTTCTTC.

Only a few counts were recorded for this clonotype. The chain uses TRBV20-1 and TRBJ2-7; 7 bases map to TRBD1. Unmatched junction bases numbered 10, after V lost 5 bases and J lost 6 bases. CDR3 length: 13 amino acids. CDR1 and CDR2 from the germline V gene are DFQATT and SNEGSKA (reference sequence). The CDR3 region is CSAWGQPSFEQYF. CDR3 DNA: TGCAGTGCTTGGGGACAGCCAAGTTTCGAGCAGTACTTC.

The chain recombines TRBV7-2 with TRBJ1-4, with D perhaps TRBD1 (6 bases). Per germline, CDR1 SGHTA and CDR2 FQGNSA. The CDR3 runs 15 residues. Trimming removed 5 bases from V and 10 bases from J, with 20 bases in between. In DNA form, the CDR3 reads TGTGCCAGCAGCCCCTCAAGGGGGGCGCTGGGAAAACTGTTTTTT. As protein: CASSPSRGALGKLFF. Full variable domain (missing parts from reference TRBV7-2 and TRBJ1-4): GAGVSQSPSNKVTEKGKDVELRCDPISGHTALYWYRQSLGQGLEFLIYFQGNSAPDKSGLPSDRFSAERTGGSVSTLTIQRTQQEDSAVYLCASSPSRGALGKLFFGSGTQLSVL.

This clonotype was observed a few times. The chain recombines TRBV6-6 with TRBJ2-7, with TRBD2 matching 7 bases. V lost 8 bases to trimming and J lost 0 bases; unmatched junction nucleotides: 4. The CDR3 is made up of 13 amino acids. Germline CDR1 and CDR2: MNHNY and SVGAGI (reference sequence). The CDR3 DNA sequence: TGTGCCAGCGGGGGGGGGACCTCCTACGAGCAGTACTTC. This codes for CASGGGTSYEQYF.

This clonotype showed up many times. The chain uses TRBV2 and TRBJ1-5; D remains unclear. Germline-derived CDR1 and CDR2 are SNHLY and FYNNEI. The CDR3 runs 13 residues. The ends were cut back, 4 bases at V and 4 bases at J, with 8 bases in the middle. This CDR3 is CASSGRSNQPQHF. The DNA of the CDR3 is TGTGCCAGCAGTGGGAGGAGTAATCAGCCCCAGCATTTT.

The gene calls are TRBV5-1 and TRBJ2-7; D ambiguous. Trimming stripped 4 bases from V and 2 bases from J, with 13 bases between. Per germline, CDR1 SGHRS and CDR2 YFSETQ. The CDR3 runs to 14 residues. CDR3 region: CASSPLGSTYEQYF. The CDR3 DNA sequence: TGCGCCAGCAGCCCACTTGGATCCACCTACGAGCAGTACTTC.

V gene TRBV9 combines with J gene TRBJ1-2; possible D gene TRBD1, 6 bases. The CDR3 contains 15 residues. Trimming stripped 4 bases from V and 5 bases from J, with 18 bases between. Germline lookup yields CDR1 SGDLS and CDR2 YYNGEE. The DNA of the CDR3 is TGTGCCAGCAGCCTTCGGGACAACCCGGCATATGGCTACACCTTC. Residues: CASSLRDNPAYGYTF. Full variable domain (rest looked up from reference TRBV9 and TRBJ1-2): DSGVTQTPKHLITATGQRVTLRCSPRSGDLSVYWYQQSLDQGLQFLIQYYNGEERAKGNILERFSAQQFPDLHSELNLSSLELGDSALYFCASSLRDNPAYGYTFGSGTRLTVV.